This TCR beta chain was recovered during a study of blood T cell repertoires in COVID-19. Study details: Samples of COVID-19 (acute and convalescent) were obtained from the United States, Italy and Spain. T cells, B-cell-depleted T cells, or PBMCs supplied cDNA or gDNA.

The V gene end was trimmed by 9 bases and the J gene end by 6 bases; junction bases not matched to a gene: 7. CDR1 SNHLY and CDR2 FYNNEI come from the germline V gene. The CDR3 consists of 14 residues. In the original analysis: Quantification of nucleated cells was approximated via reference gene primer amplification. Data came from immunoSEQ multiplex PCR; TCRdb stores just in-frame clones and leaves some out. V and J calls and clone size come straight from that table; D and trimming were deduced from the DNA. The data contain about 170,000 clones, 80% to 90% of them singletons. Patients in Seattle were enrolled during active infection, then followed longitudinally.

The rearrangement joins TRBV2 to TRBJ2-1, with 11 bases aligning to TRBD2. The sample was peripheral blood. The receptor was isolated from a woman aged 55-69 years with COVID-19, enrolled during active disease. CDR3 DNA: TGTGCCAGTAATAGCGGGAGGGCCTCCAATGAGCAGTTCTTC. As protein: CASNSGRASNEQFF.